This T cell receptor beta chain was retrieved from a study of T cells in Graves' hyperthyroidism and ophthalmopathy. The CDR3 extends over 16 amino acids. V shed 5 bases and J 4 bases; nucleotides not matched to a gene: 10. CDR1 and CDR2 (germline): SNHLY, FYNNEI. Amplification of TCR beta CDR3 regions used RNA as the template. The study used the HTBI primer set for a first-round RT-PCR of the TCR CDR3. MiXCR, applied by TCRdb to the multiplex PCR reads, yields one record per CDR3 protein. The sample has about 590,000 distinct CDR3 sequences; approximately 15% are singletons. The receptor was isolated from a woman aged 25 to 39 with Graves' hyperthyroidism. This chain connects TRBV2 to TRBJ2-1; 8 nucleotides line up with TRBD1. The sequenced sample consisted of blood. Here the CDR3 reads CASSFSGTGFYNEQFF. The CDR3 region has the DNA TGTGCCAGCAGTTTTTCCGGGACAGGCTTTTACAATGAGCAGTTCTTC. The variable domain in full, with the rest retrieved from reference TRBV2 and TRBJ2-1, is EPEVTQTPSHQVTQMGQEVILRCVPISNHLYFYWYRQILGQKVEFLVSFYNNEISEKSEIFDDQFSVERPDGSNFTLKIRSTKLEDSAMYFCASSFSGTGFYNEQFFGPGTRLTVL.